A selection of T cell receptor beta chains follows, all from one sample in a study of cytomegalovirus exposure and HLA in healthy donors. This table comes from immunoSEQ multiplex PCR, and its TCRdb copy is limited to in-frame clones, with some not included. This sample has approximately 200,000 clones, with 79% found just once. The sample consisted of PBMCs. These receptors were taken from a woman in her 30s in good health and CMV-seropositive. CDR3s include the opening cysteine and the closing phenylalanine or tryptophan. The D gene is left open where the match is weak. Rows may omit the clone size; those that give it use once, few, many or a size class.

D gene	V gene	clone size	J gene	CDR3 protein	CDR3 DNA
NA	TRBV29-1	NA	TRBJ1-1	CSGKVAEGLTEAFF	TGCAGCGGTAAGGTCGCTGAGGGACTCACTGAAGCTTTCTTT
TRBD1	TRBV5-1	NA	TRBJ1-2	CASRGTGESHGYTF	TGCGCCAGCAGAGGGACAGGGGAATCTCATGGCTACACCTTC
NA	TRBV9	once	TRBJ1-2	CASSPSIAGPYGYTF	TGTGCCAGCAGCCCTTCCATCGCGGGGCCCTATGGCTACACCTTC
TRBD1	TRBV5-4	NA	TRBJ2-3	CASSTGQGTDTQYF	TGTGCCAGCAGCACGGGACAGGGTACAGATACGCAGTATTTT
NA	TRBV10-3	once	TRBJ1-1	CAIRETPGRGNTEAFF	TGTGCCATCAGAGAGACACCAGGACGGGGGAACACTGAAGCTTTCTTT
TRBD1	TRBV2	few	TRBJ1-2	CAKQGSIQGRGYGYTF	TGTGCCAAGCAAGGGTCAATACAGGGGCGAGGCTATGGCTACACCTTC
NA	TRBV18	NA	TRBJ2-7	CASSPRELIAYEQYF	TGTGCCAGCTCACCGAGAGAGTTAATAGCCTACGAGCAGTACTTC
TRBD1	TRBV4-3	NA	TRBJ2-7	CASSQARQGRDEQYF	TGCGCCAGCAGCCAAGCCCGACAGGGTCGGGACGAGCAGTACTTC
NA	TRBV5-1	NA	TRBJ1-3	CASSLAGGGYGNTIYF	TGCGCCAGCAGCTTGGCGGGGGGCGGCTATGGAAACACCATATATTTT
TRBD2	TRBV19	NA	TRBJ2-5	CASSTAGGGRTQYF	TGTGCCAGTAGTACAGCCGGGGGGGGCCGGACCCAGTACTTC
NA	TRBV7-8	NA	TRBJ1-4	CASSPRRGTVGKLFF	TGTGCCAGCAGCCCAAGGCGCGGGACCGTAGGGAAACTGTTTTTT
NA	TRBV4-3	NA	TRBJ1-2	CASSQDSGSYYGYTF	TGCGCCAGCAGCCAAGATAGCGGCAGCTACTATGGCTACACCTTC
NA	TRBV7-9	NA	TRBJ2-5	CASSPGWGLETQYF	TGTGCCAGCAGCCCTGGGTGGGGACTGGAGACCCAGTACTTC
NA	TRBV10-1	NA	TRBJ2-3	CASSEGQQGAKGYGRTADTQYF	TGCGCCAGCAGTGAAGGGCAGCAAGGCGCAAAAGGATATGGGCGGACTGCAGATACGCAGTATTTT
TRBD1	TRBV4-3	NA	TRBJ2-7	CASSQDRAGGSYEQYF	TGCGCCAGCAGCCAAGATAGGGCAGGGGGCTCCTACGAGCAGTACTTC
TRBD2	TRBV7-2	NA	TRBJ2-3	CASSPSGRGTDTQYF	TGTGCCAGCAGCCCGAGCGGGAGAGGTACAGATACGCAGTATTTT
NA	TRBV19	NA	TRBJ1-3	CASSTPSYSGNTIYF	TGTGCCAGTAGTACGCCTAGCTACTCTGGAAACACCATATATTTT
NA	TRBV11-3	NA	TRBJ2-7	CASIYRPAHSYEQYF	TGTGCCAGCATCTATCGCCCCGCCCACTCCTACGAGCAGTACTTC
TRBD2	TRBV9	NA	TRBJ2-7	CASSPGLAGWYEQYF	TGTGCCAGCAGCCCTGGACTAGCGGGATGGTACGAGCAGTACTTC
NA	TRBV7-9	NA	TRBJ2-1	CASSFINEQFF	TGTGCCAGCAGCTTTATAAATGAGCAGTTCTTC
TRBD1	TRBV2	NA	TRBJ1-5	CASRDRGEGPQHF	TGTGCCAGCAGAGACAGGGGAGAAGGGCCCCAGCATTTT
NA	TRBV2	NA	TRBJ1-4	CASSKAGATNEKLFF	TGTGCCAGCAGTAAGGCAGGGGCAACTAATGAAAAACTGTTTTTT
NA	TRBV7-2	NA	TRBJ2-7	CASSLVRSSYEQYF	TGTGCCAGCAGCTTAGTACGGAGCTCCTACGAGCAGTACTTC
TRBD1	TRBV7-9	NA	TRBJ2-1	CASSPNSYRGTSDEQFF	TGTGCCAGCAGCCCTAACTCATACAGGGGGACGAGCGATGAGCAGTTCTTC
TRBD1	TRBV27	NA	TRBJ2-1	CASSATGDEQFF	TGTGCCAGCAGTGCGACAGGGGATGAGCAGTTCTTC
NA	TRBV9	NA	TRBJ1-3	CASSEPGYGNTIYF	TGTGCCAGCAGCGAGCCCGGGTACGGAAACACCATATATTTT
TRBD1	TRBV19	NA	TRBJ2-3	CASSTQTGYTDTQYF	TGTGCCAGTAGTACCCAGACAGGGTACACAGATACGCAGTATTTT
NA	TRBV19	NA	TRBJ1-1	CASSIRGNTEAFF	TGTGCCAGTAGTATAAGGGGAAACACTGAAGCTTTCTTT
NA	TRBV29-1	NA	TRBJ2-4	CSARPGNGQNIQYF	TGCAGCGCCCGCCCGGGGAACGGGCAAAACATTCAGTACTTC
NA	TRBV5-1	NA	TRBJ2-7	CASSSGIAGTYEQYF	TGCGCCAGCAGCTCCGGAATAGCCGGTACCTACGAGCAGTACTTC
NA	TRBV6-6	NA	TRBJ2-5	CASSSPAGGTQETQYF	TGTGCCAGCAGTTCCCCGGCAGGGGGGACACAAGAGACCCAGTACTTC
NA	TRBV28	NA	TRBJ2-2	CASSRGGGQGTGELFF	TGTGCCAGCAGTCGGGGGGGAGGACAGGGGACCGGGGAGCTGTTTTTT